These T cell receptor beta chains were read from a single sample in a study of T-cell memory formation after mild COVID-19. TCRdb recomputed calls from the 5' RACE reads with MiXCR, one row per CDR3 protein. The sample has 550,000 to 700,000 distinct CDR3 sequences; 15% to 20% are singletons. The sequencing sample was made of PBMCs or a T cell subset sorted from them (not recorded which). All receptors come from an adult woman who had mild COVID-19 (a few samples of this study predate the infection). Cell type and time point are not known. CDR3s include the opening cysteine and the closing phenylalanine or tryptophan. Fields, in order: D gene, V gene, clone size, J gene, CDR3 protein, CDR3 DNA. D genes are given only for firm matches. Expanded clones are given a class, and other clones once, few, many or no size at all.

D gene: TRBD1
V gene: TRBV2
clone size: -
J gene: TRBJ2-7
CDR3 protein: CASSTDRGRTYEQYF
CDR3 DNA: TGTGCCAGCAGTACAGACAGGGGGCGAACCTACGAGCAGTACTTC

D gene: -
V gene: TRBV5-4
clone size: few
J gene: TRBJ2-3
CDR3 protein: CASSSRLTSFSTDTQYF
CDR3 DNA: TGTGCCAGCAGCTCCCGGCTGACATCGTTTAGCACAGATACGCAGTATTTT

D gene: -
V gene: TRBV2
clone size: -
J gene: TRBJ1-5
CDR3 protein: CASSEDFDFEVEPQHF
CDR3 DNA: TGTGCCAGCAGTGAAGATTTCGATTTTGAGGTGGAGCCCCAGCATTTT

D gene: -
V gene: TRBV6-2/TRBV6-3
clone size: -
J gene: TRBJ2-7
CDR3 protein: CASSGYTIHYEQYF
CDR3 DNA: TGTGCCAGCAGTGGGTATACGATCCACTACGAGCAGTACTTC

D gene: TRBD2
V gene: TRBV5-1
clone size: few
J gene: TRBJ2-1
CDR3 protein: CASSTGSGGSYNEQFF
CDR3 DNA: TGCGCCAGCAGCACTGGTAGCGGGGGGTCCTACAATGAGCAGTTCTTC

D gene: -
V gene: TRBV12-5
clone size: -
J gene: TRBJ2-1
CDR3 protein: CASGLGRDNEQFF
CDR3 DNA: TGTGCTAGTGGACTAGGGCGGGACAATGAGCAGTTCTTC

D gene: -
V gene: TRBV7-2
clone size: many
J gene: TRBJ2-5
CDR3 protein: CASSLERQETQYF
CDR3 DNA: TGTGCCAGCAGCTTAGAGCGGCAAGAGACCCAGTACTTC

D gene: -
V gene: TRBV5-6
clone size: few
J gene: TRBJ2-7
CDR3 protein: CASSLWGRDSYEQYF
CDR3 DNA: TGTGCCAGCAGCTTGTGGGGTCGGGACTCCTACGAGCAGTACTTC

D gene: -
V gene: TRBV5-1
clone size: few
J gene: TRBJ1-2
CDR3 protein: CASSLLDRGSYGYTF
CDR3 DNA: TGCGCCAGCAGCTTGCTCGACCGAGGGTCCTATGGCTACACCTTC

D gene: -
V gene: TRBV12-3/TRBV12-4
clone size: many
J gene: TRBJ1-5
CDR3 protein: CASSRGRAQQPQHF
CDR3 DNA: TGTGCCAGCTCAAGGGGTAGGGCCCAGCAGCCCCAGCATTTT

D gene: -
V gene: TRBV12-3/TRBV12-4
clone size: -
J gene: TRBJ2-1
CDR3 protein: CASRSGESLEQFF
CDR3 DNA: TGTGCCAGCCGATCCGGGGAATCCCTTGAGCAGTTCTTC

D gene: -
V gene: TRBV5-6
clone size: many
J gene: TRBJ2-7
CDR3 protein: CASSLGIYEQYF
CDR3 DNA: TGTGCCAGCAGCTTGGGGATCTACGAGCAGTACTTC

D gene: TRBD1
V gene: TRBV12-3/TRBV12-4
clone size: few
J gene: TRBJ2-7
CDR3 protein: CASSETGGPTLYEQYF
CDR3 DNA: TGTGCCAGCAGTGAGACAGGGGGTCCGACTCTCTACGAGCAGTACTTC

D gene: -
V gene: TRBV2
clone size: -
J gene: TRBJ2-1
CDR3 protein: CASPLGGAENEQFF
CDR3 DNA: TGTGCCAGCCCATTGGGGGGGGCGGAAAATGAGCAGTTCTTC

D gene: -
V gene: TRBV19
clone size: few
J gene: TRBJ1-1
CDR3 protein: CASSLGRGTYTEAFF
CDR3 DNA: TGTGCCAGTAGCCTGGGCAGGGGAACCTACACTGAAGCTTTCTTT

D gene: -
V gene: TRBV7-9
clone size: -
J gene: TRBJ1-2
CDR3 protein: CASSSGAFLVDYGYTF
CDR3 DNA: TGTGCCAGCAGCTCGGGGGCTTTTCTTGTGGACTATGGCTACACCTTC

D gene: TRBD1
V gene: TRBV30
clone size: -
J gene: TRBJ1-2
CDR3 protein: CAWRGQGNYGYTF
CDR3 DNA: TGTGCCTGGAGGGGACAGGGGAACTATGGCTACACCTTC

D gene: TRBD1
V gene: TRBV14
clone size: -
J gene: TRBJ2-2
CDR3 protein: CASSPTGTENTGELFF
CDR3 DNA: TGTGCCAGCAGCCCAACCGGGACAGAGAACACCGGGGAGCTGTTTTTT

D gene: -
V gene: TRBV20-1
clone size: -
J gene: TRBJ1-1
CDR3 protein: CSARNGYTEAFF
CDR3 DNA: TGCAGTGCCCGGAATGGCTACACTGAAGCTTTCTTT

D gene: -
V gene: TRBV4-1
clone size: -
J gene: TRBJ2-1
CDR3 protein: CASSQDRGSEQFF
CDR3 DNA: TGCGCCAGCAGCCAAGATAGAGGGAGTGAGCAGTTCTTC

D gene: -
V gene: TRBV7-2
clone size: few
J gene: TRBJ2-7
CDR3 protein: CASSSGLWGSYEQYF
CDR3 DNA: TGTGCCAGCAGCTCAGGGTTATGGGGCTCCTACGAGCAGTACTTC

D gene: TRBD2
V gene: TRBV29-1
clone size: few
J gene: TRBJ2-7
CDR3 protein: CSVDLAEGSYEQYF
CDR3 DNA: TGCAGCGTTGACCTAGCGGAGGGGTCCTACGAGCAGTACTTC

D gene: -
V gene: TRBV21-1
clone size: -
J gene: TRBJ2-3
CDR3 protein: CASSNPQVRAGGTDTQYF
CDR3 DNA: TGTGCCAGCAGCAACCCCCAGGTGCGGGCTGGTGGCACAGATACGCAGTATTTT

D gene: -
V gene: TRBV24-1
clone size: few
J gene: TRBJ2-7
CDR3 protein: CPQGFYEQYF
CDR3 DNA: TGTCCGCAGGGGTTCTACGAGCAGTACTTC

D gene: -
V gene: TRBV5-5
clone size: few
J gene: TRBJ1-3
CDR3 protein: CASSLEQGWGNTIYF
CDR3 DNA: TGTGCCAGCAGCTTGGAGCAGGGGTGGGGAAACACCATATATTTT

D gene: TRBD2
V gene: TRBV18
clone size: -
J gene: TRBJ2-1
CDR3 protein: CASSGLAGNYNEQFF
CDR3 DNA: TGTGCCAGCTCAGGACTAGCGGGGAATTACAATGAGCAGTTCTTC

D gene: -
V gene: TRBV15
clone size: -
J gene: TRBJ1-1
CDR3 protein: CATSREVRGTEAFF
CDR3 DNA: TGTGCCACCAGCAGAGAAGTCAGGGGTACTGAAGCTTTCTTT

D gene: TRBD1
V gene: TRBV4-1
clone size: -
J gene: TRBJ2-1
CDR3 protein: CASSQVDSWVRGQEEQFF
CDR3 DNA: TGCGCCAGCAGCCAAGTTGATTCTTGGGTCAGGGGGCAGGAGGAGCAGTTCTTC

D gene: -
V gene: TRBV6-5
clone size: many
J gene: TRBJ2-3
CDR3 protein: CASSYQPLGTDTQYF
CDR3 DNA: TGTGCCAGCAGTTACCAGCCCCTTGGCACAGATACGCAGTATTTT

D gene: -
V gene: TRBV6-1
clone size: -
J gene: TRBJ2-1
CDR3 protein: CASSEGREQFF
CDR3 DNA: TGTGCCAGCAGTGAGGGGCGGGAGCAGTTCTTC

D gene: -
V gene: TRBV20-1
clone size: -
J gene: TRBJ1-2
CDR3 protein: CSARPPIGWENYGYTF
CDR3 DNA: TGCAGTGCTAGGCCCCCCATCGGATGGGAGAACTATGGCTACACCTTC

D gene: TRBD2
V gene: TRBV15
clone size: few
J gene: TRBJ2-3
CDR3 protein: CATSRHGGGTTDTQYF
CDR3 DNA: TGTGCCACCAGCAGACACGGGGGGGGGACCACAGATACGCAGTATTTT

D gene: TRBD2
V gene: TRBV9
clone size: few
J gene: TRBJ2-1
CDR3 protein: CASSLGLAGGHSYNEQFF
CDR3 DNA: TGTGCCAGCAGCTTAGGACTAGCGGGGGGACACTCCTACAATGAGCAGTTCTTC

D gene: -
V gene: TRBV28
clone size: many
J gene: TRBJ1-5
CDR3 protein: CASSSEGDYRNQPQHF
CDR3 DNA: TGTGCCAGCAGTTCGGAGGGAGACTATCGCAATCAGCCCCAGCATTTT

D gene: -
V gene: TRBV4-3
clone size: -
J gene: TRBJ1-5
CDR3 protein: CASSQEVGGRAVNQPQHF
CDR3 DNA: TGCGCCAGCAGCCAAGAAGTAGGGGGGAGGGCAGTCAATCAGCCCCAGCATTTT

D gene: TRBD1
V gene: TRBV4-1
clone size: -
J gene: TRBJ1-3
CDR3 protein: CASSQSTGGWFTIYF
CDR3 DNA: TGCGCCAGCAGCCAATCGACAGGGGGCTGGTTCACCATATATTTT

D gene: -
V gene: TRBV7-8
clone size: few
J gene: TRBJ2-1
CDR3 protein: CASSLVGVARGSYNEQFF
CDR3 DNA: TGTGCCAGCAGCTTAGTAGGTGTTGCCAGGGGTTCGTACAATGAGCAGTTCTTC

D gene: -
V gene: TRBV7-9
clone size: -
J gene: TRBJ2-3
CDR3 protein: CASSTPVPHSAGTDTQYF
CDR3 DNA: TGTGCCAGCAGCACCCCCGTCCCCCACTCAGCCGGCACAGATACGCAGTATTTT

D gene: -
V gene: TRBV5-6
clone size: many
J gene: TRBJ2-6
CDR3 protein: CASSFRRSGANVLTF
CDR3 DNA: TGTGCCAGCAGCTTCCGGCGTTCTGGGGCCAACGTCCTGACTTTC

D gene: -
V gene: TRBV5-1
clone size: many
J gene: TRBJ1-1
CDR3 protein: CASSLSTGTPRDTEAFF
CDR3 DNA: TGCGCCAGCAGCCTGTCTACCGGGACACCGCGGGACACTGAAGCTTTCTTT